Only a few counts were recorded for the clone carrying this TCR beta chain. No antigen is known for it. The CDR3 regions of TCR beta were amplified from RNA transcripts. Carried out on the TCR CDR3, a first-round RT-PCR used the HTBI primer set. TCRdb fed the multiplex PCR reads into MiXCR, producing one record per CDR3 protein. The table includes approximately 590,000 distinct CDR3 sequences, 35% to 55% detected once. CDR3 length: 12 amino acids. The V gene's germline CDR1 is MNHNS and CDR2 SASEGT. V shed 9 bases and J shed 2 bases, with 11 bases lying between them. This entry comes from a study of T cells in Graves' hyperthyroidism and ophthalmopathy. The study, taken as a whole, reports: Clonotypes that were expanded in thyroid above 0.001 mostly appeared in blood too.

Hyperthyroidism of Graves' type that showed no ophthalmopathy progression within 18 months was stable. On the basis of clinical symptoms, serum thyroxine and TRAb, thyroid ultrasound and orbital computed tomography, diagnoses were made. Sequencing was performed on peripheral blood or thyroid tissue (not recorded which). The clonotype originates from a woman in her late teens or twenties with Graves' hyperthyroidism. This sequence joins TRBV6-1 and TRBJ2-7, with D possibly TRBD2 on 6 matching bases. This CDR3 is CASRTGAYEQYF. CDR3 nucleotide sequence: TGTGCCAGTCGGACGGGAGCCTACGAGCAGTACTTC.